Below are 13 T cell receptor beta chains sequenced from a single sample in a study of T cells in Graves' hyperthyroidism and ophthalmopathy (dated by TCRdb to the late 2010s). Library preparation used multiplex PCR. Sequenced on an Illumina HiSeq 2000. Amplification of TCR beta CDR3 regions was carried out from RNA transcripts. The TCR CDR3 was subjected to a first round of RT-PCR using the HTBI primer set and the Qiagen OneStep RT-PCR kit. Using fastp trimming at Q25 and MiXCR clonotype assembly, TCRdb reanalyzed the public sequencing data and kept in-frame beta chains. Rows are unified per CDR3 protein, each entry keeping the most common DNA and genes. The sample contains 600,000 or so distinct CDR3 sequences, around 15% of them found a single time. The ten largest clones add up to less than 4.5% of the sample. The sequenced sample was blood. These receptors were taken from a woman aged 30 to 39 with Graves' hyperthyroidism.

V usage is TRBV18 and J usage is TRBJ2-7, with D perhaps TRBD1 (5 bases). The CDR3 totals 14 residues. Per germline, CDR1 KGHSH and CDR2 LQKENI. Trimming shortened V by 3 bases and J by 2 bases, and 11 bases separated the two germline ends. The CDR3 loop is CASSPSQAAYEQYF. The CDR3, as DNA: TGTGCCAGCTCACCGTCACAGGCGGCCTACGAGCAGTACTTC.

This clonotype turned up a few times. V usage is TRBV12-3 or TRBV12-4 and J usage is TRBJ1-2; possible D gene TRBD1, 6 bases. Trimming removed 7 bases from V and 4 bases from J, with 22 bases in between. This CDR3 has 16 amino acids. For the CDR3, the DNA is TGTGCCAGCACCACCCTCAGGGGCGGAGTTACCTATGGCTACACCTTC. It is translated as CASTTLRGGVTYGYTF.

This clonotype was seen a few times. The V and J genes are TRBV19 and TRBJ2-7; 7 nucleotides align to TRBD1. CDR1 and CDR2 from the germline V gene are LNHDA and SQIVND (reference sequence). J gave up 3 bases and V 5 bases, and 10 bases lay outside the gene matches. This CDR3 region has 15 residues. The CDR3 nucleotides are TGTGCCAGTAGTTTTGCCGGGACAGACCACTACGAGCAGTACTTC. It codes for CASSFAGTDHYEQYF.

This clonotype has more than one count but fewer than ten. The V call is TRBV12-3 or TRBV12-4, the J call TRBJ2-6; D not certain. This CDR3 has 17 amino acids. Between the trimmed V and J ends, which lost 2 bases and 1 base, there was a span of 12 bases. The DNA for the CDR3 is TGTGCCAGCAGTTTACATAGGGATTATTCTGGGGCCAACGTCCTGACTTTC. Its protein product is CASSLHRDYSGANVLTF.

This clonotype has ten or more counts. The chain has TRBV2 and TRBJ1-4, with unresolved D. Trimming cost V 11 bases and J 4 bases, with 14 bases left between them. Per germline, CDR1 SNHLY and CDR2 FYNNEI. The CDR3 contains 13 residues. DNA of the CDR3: TGTGCCGGCTCCGGGAGCAATAATGAAAAACTGTTTTTT. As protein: CAGSGSNNEKLFF.

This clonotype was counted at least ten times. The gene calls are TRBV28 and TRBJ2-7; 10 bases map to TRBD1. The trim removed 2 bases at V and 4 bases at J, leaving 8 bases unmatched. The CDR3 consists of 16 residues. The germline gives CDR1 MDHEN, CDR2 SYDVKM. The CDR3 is CASSLAGQGGRYEQYF. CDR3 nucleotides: TGTGCCAGCAGTTTAGCTGGACAGGGGGGAAGGTACGAGCAGTACTTC.

The CDR3 reads CASTGDYRYNEQFF. The CDR3, as DNA: TGTGCCTCGACAGGGGATTATAGGTACAATGAGCAGTTCTTC. The V gene is TRBV30, the J gene TRBJ2-1, with 8 bases matching TRBD1. The J segment lost 4 bases and the V segment lost 7 bases, leaving 9 bases of the junction unmatched. CDR3 length equals 14 residues. Germline assignment: CDR1 GTSNPN and CDR2 SVGIG (reference sequence). Full variable domain (remainder filled in from reference TRBV30 and TRBJ2-1): SQTIHQWPATLVQPVGSPLSLECTVEGTSNPNLYWYRQAAGRGLQLLFYSVGIGQISSEVPQNLSASRPQDRQFILSSKKLLLSDSGFYLCASTGDYRYNEQFFGPGTRLTVL.

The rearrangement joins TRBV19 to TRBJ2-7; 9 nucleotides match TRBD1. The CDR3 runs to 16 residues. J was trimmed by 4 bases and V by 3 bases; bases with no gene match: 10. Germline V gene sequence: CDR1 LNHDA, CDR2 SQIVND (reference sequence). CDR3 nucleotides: TGTGCCAGTAGTATTGTCTTGGGACAGGGTTTATACGAGCAGTACTTC. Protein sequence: CASSIVLGQGLYEQYF.

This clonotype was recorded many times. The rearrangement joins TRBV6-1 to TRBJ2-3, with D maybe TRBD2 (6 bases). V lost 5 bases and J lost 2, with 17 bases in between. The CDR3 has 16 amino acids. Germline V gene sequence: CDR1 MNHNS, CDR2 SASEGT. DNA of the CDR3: TGTGCCAGCAGTCGCGGGGACGGCCCTTACACAGATACGCAGTATTTT. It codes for CASSRGDGPYTDTQYF.

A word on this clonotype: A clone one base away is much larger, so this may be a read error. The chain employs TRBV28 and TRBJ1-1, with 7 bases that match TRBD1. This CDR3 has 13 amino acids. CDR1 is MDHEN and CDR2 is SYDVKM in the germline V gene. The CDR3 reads CASSLKGATEASF. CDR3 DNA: TGTGCCAGCAGTTTAAAGGGGGCAACTGAAGCTTCCTTT.

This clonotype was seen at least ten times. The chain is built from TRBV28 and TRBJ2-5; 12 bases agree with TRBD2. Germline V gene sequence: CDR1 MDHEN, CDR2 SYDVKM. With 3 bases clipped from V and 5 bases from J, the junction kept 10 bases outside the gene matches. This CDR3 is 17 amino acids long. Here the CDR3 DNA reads TGTGCCAGCAGTTTGCGACTAGCGGGAGTGGAGTTGGAGACCCAGTACTTC. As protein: CASSLRLAGVELETQYF. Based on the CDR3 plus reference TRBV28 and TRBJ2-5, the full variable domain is DVKVTQSSRYLVKRTGEKVFLECVQDMDHENMFWYRQDPGLGLRLIYFSYDVKMKEKGDIPEGYSVSREKKERFSLILESASTNQTSMYLCASSLRLAGVELETQYFGPGTRLLVL.

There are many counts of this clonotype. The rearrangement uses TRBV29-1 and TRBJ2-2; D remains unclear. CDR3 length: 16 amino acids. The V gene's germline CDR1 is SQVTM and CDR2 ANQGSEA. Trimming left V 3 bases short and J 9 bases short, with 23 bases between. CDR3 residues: CSVDDGSGRIGRELFF. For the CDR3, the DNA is TGCAGCGTTGATGATGGTTCGGGTCGTATTGGGCGGGAGCTGTTTTTT.

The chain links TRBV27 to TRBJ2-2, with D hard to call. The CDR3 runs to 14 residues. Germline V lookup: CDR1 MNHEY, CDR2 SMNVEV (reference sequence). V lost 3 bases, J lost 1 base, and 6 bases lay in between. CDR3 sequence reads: CASSLEWNTGELFF. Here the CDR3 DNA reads TGTGCCAGCAGTTTGGAGTGGAACACCGGGGAGCTGTTTTTT.